The rows below give T cell receptor beta chains drawn from one sample of a study of chemoradiotherapy in HPV16-positive cancers. This table comes from immunoSEQ multiplex PCR, and its TCRdb copy is limited to in-frame clones, with some not included. The table records approximately 19,000 clones, about 90% of them present only once. The material was blood, obtained from a patient who underwent chemoradiotherapy. These receptors were taken from a human donor with HPV-associated anogenital cancer. The CDR3 runs from the conserved cysteine through the conserved F or W. The D gene is left open where the match is weak. Only some rows state a clone size, as once, few, many or a class for expanded clones.

size	J	D	V	DNA	CDR3
-	TRBJ2-7	TRBD1	TRBV10-1	TGCGCCAGCAGTGAGACCCGGACAGGGGAGGGGGAGCAGTACTTC	CASSETRTGEGEQYF
-	TRBJ2-1	TRBD2	TRBV19	TGTGCCAGTATAGGCGGCGGGAGGGGGAATGAGCAGTTCTTC	CASIGGGRGNEQFF
-	TRBJ2-1	TRBD2	TRBV27	TGTGCCAGCAGTGGGGGGGACTCCTACAATGAGCAGTTCTTC	CASSGGDSYNEQFF
-	TRBJ2-5	-	TRBV7-3	TGTGCCAGCAGCCAGGGTTCGTTAGAGACCCAGTACTTC	CASSQGSLETQYF
-	TRBJ1-3	-	TRBV27	TGTGCCAGCAGCCCTTCCTCCCCACAGTGGTCCTCTGGAAACACCATATATTTT	CASSPSSPQWSSGNTIYF
-	TRBJ1-3	-	TRBV27	TGTGCCAGCAGTTTATTGGGGGGGAACGGAAACACCATATATTTT	CASSLLGGNGNTIYF
-	TRBJ2-7	TRBD1	TRBV5-4	TGTGCCAGCAGCCCCTACCGGGACAGGGGTTACGAGCAGTACTTC	CASSPYRDRGYEQYF
-	TRBJ2-7	TRBD1	TRBV5-4	TGTGCCAGCAGCCGAACCGGACAGGGGGACTACGAGCAGTACTTC	CASSRTGQGDYEQYF
once	TRBJ2-7	-	TRBV5-1	TGCGCCCCCCCCTTATGTTACGAGCAGTACTTC	CAPPLCYEQYF
-	TRBJ1-1	TRBD1	TRBV7-9	TGTGCCAGCAGCAGGACAGGCTTGAACACTGAAGCTTTCTTT	CASSRTGLNTEAFF
once	TRBJ1-1	TRBD1	TRBV27	TGTGCCAGCAGGGACAGGGGGCAAACTGAAGCTTTCTTT	CASRDRGQTEAFF
-	TRBJ1-1	-	TRBV11-2	TGTGCCAGTGACTGGGAAACTGAAGCTTTCTTT	CASDWETEAFF
-	TRBJ2-1	TRBD2	TRBV7-9	TGTGCCAGCAGCTTCTTCAAGGAACTAGCGGGCTTGGAGGATGAGCAGTTCTTC	CASSFFKELAGLEDEQFF
-	TRBJ2-7	-	TRBV7-2	TGTGCCAGCGTCGGACGGACTTCCTACGAGCAGTACTTC	CASVGRTSYEQYF
-	TRBJ1-5	-	TRBV7-2	TGTGCCAGCAGCATAAGTCGCAATCAGCCCCAGCATTTT	CASSISRNQPQHF
few	TRBJ1-3	-	TRBV18	TGTGCCAGCTCACTCTTTGACTCTGGAAACACCATATATTTT	CASSLFDSGNTIYF
-	TRBJ2-7	-	TRBV19	TGTGCCAGTAGTAAAGGTTCGGGCTCCTACGAGCAGTACTTC	CASSKGSGSYEQYF
-	TRBJ2-7	-	TRBV7-2	TGTGCCAGCAGCTTAGAGGGGCTCAGCTCCTACGAGCAGTACTTC	CASSLEGLSSYEQYF
-	TRBJ2-1	-	TRBV11-3	TGTGCCAGCAGCCTACTATACTACAATGAGCAGTTCTTC	CASSLLYYNEQFF
-	TRBJ2-1	-	TRBV7-2	TGTGCCAGCAGCTTAGAATCGGGGTGGAATGAGCAGTTCTTC	CASSLESGWNEQFF
-	TRBJ1-1	-	TRBV6-5	TGTGCCAGCAGCCAGGGAGGCACTGAAGCTTTCTTT	CASSQGGTEAFF
-	TRBJ2-4	TRBD1	TRBV5-5	TGTGCCAGCAGTCGGCTGTTTTCGGACAGGGTTGTCAAAAACATTCAGTACTTC	CASSRLFSDRVVKNIQYF
once	TRBJ2-2	TRBD2	TRBV14	TGTGCCAGCAGCCAGCCGGGACTAGCGGGGGATACCGGGGAGCTGTTTTTT	CASSQPGLAGDTGELFF
-	TRBJ2-2	-	TRBV7-2	TGTGCCAGCAGCCTCGGGCCGGGCCCTCAATACACCGGGGAGCTGTTTTTT	CASSLGPGPQYTGELFF
-	TRBJ1-2	-	TRBV21-1	TGTGCCAGCAGCACCCCCGGGAACCTCAACTATGGCTACACCTTC	CASSTPGNLNYGYTF
-	TRBJ2-2	TRBD1	TRBV28	TGTGCCAGCAGTACCTTGACAGGGGGCGTCGCCGGGGAGCTGTTTTTT	CASSTLTGGVAGELFF
-	TRBJ1-3	TRBD1	TRBV10-3	TGTGCCATCAGTAGATCGACAGGGGGGAGAGGAAACACCATATATTTT	CAISRSTGGRGNTIYF
-	TRBJ2-7	-	TRBV15	TGTGCCACCGCATCCCCGGGGAAGAGAGTTATTAGCTCCTACGAGCAGTACTTC	CATASPGKRVISSYEQYF
-	TRBJ2-1	TRBD2	TRBV7-2	TGTGCCAGCAGCCCAGGACTAGCGCAACGACCCTCCTACAATGAGCAGTTCTTC	CASSPGLAQRPSYNEQFF
-	TRBJ2-6	-	TRBV5-5	TGTGCCAGCGCCACCGGGACTCGATCCTCTGGGGCCAACGTCCTGACTTTC	CASATGTRSSGANVLTF
-	TRBJ2-7	-	TRBV28	TGTGCCAGCAGCCTCCCAGGGTCCTACGAGCAGTACTTC	CASSLPGSYEQYF
-	TRBJ1-1	TRBD1	TRBV6-6	TGTGCCAGCAGTTTCAATCAGGGGGCGGGCACTGAAGCTTTCTTT	CASSFNQGAGTEAFF
-	TRBJ2-2	TRBD1	TRBV7-6	TGTGCCAGCAGCTCAGGACAGGGAAGGGCCGGGGAGCTGTTTTTT	CASSSGQGRAGELFF
-	TRBJ1-3	TRBD1	TRBV11-2	TGTGCCAGCAGCCCGGACAGGGTGGTTGGAAACACCATATATTTT	CASSPDRVVGNTIYF
-	TRBJ2-1	TRBD2	TRBV10-3	TGTGCCATCAGGACTAGCGGCCAAACCTTCAATGAGCAGTTCTTC	CAIRTSGQTFNEQFF
-	TRBJ1-1	-	TRBV6-1	TGTGCCAGCAGTGTAATCGGCCGGGACACTGAAGCTTTCTTT	CASSVIGRDTEAFF
-	TRBJ1-2	-	TRBV29-1	TGCAGCACTGGAGGGGGGGCCATTCGGTATGGCTACACCTTC	CSTGGGAIRYGYTF
-	TRBJ1-1	TRBD1	TRBV5-4	TGTGCCAGCAGCCCAGGACAGGGGAGCACTGAAGCTTTCTTT	CASSPGQGSTEAFF
few	TRBJ2-7	TRBD1	TRBV19	TGTGCCAGTAGTAATTGGGACAGGGCCTACGAGCAGTACTTC	CASSNWDRAYEQYF
-	TRBJ1-2	TRBD1	TRBV7-2	TGTGCCAGCAGGAGGACAGGCCTGTATGGCTACACCTTC	CASRRTGLYGYTF
-	TRBJ2-1	-	TRBV9	TGTGCCAGCAGCGTACAGCCTAGCTCCTACAATGAGCAGTTCTTC	CASSVQPSSYNEQFF
-	TRBJ2-6	TRBD1	TRBV19	TGTGCCACACAGCGCTGGGACAGGGGGCTTGGGGCCAACGTCCTGACTTTC	CATQRWDRGLGANVLTF
-	TRBJ1-5	-	TRBV28	TGTGCCAGCAGACCTCGGCTAGGGGGCAATCAGCCCCAGCATTTT	CASRPRLGGNQPQHF
-	TRBJ2-1	TRBD2	TRBV28	TGTGCCAGCAGTTTCCCAGGTTGGGGGGGCAATGAGCAGTTCTTC	CASSFPGWGGNEQFF
-	TRBJ2-6	-	TRBV7-3	TGTGCCAGCAGCTTAACCCCCGCTTACGTCCTGACTTTC	CASSLTPAYVLTF
-	TRBJ1-1	-	TRBV18	TGTGCCAGCTCACCACAGGAGGGCACTGAAGCTTTCTTT	CASSPQEGTEAFF
-	TRBJ1-2	-	TRBV6-1	TGTGCCAGCAGCGTGAACCGGGCTTTTGGCTACACCTTC	CASSVNRAFGYTF
once	TRBJ1-5	-	TRBV27	TGTGCCAGCAGTAACCGGGGCTCGGGGCAGCCCCAGCATTTT	CASSNRGSGQPQHF
-	TRBJ2-1	TRBD2	TRBV7-9	TGCCCGGGGGGGGCTGTACCTGGTGAGCAGTTCTTC	CPGGAVPGEQFF